Listed below are T cell receptor beta chains from one sample, sequenced in a study of T cell responses to AZD1222 COVID-19 vaccine. The repertoire was sequenced with immunoSEQ multiplex PCR; TCRdb's copy has only in-frame clones and lacks some. The sample records about 140,000 clones, roughly 89% being singletons. The sample in question was peripheral blood, obtained on day 0 of AZD1222 vaccination. These receptors came from an adult in good health. Each CDR3 is given without its conserved first and last residue. Fields, in order: CDR3 length, V gene, clone size, CDR3 protein. The size entry is marked missing in some rows and otherwise reads once, few, many or a size class.

>12|TRBV10-2|NA
ASSVQGALTEAF
>14|TRBV7-9|once
ASSLGPKLAYNEQF
>14|TRBV3-1/TRBV3-2|NA
ASSRFWTDNNSPLH
>13|TRBV24-1|NA
ATSDDTGTDYGYT
>14|TRBV4-2|once
ASSPPGLSGANVLT
>16|TRBV27|NA
ASSSGTAGPPGNQPQH
>10|TRBV6-5|NA
ASSHGTDIQY
>12|TRBV2|NA
ASMRGGPGNTIY
>11|TRBV7-9|NA
ASSFARNTEAF
>11|TRBV7-9|NA
ASSLDGFQPQH
>13|TRBV6-5|NA
ASSYSVGIDTEAF
>15|TRBV5-1|NA
ASSFRQGPRSSEKLF
>11|TRBV28|once
ASKLQPNYGYT
>12|TRBV5-1|NA
ASKENPSGNTIY
>14|TRBV5-1|NA
ASSLWGNLNTGELF
>16|TRBV6-6|NA
ASSPNFYRGLVDSPLH
>14|TRBV7-2|once
ASSPPTSGGANEQF
>9|TRBV5-4|NA
ASSLDSVRL